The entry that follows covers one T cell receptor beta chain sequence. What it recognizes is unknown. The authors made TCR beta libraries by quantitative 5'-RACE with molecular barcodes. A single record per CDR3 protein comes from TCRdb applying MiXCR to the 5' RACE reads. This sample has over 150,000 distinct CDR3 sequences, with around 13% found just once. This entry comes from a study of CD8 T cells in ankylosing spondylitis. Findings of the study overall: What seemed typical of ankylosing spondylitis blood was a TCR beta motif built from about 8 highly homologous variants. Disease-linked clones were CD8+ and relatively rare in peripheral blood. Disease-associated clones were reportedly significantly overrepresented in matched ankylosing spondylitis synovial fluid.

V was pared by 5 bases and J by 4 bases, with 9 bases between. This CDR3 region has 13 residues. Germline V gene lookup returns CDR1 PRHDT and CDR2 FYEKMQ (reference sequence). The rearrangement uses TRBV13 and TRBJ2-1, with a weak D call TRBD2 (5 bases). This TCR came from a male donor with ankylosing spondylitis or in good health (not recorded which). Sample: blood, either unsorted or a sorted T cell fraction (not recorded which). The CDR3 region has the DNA TGTGCCAGCAGCCTACGGACTTACAATGAGCAGTTCTTC. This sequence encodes CASSLRTYNEQFF.